This TCR beta chain appears in the sequencing data of a study of blood T cell repertoires in COVID-19. About the research overall: Sources were T cells, B-cell-depleted T cells, or PBMCs; the material itself was cDNA or gDNA.

Repertoires were generated with immunoSEQ multiplex PCR, while TCRdb's copy carries only in-frame clones and drops some. The sample carries 100,000 to 150,000 clones, 85% to 90% recorded once. Germline assignment: CDR1 MNHEY and CDR2 SVGAGI. This CDR3 is built from 13 residues. Trimming cost V 2 bases and J 5 bases, with 9 bases left between them. The V call is TRBV6-5, the J call TRBJ1-1; no firm D call. Sequenced: peripheral blood. The receptor comes from a woman older than 75 with acute or convalescent COVID-19. CDR3 DNA sequence: TGTGCCAGCAGTTACCGGGGTCATACTGAAGCTTTCTTT. Protein: CASSYRGHTEAFF.